The T cell receptor (beta chain) under discussion was sequenced for a study of T cells in narcolepsy. TCRdb's copy holds only in-frame clones and misses some; the assay was immunoSEQ multiplex PCR. The table has 25,000 to 30,000 clones, 81% seen once. Study results and caveats: Healthy controls reportedly lacked the autoreactive clonotypes serially found in patients' blood. Same-patient CSF and blood CD4+ T cell clonotypes included HCRT-specific and TRIB2-specific autoreactive ones.

On this clone: Its specificity is unknown.

The material sequenced was memory (CD45RA-) CD4+ T cells from blood. The TCR originated in a human donor in good health.

CDR3 protein: CASSVGEGPNEKLFF. In nucleotides, the CDR3 is TGTGCCAGCAGCGTAGGGGAGGGGCCCAATGAAAAACTGTTTTTT. The chain uses TRBV9 and TRBJ1-4; tentative D call: TRBD1 (5 bases). Germline V gives CDR1 SGDLS, CDR2 YYNGEE. V lost 0 bases to trimming and J lost 5 bases, with 11 bases between them. The CDR3 is 15 amino acids.